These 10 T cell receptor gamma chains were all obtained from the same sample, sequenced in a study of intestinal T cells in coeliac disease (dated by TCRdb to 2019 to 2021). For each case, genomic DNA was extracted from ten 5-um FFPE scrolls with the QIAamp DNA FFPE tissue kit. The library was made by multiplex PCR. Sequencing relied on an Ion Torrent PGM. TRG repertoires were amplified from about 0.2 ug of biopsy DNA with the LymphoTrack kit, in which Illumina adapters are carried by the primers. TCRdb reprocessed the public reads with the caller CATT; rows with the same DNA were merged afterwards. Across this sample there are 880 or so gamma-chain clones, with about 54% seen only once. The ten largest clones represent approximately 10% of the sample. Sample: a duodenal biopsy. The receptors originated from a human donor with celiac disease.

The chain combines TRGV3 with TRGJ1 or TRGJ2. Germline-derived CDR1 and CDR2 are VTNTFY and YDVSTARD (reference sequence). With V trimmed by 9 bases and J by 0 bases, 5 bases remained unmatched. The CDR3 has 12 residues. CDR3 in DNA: TGTGCCACCATATGGAATTATTATAAGAAACTCTTT. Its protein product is CATIWNYYKKLF.

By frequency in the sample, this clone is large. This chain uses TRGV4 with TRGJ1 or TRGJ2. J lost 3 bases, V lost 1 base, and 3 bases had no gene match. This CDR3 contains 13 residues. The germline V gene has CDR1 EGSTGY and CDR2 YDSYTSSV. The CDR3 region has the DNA TGTGCCACCTGGGATGGCCTTTATTATAAGAAACTCTTT. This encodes CATWDGLYYKKLF.

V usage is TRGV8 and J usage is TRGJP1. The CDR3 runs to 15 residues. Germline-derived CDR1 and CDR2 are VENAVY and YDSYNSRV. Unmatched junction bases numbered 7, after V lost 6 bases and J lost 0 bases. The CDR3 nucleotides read TGTGCCACCTGGATCCCATATACCACTGGTTGGTTCAAGATATTT. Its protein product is CATWIPYTTGWFKIF.

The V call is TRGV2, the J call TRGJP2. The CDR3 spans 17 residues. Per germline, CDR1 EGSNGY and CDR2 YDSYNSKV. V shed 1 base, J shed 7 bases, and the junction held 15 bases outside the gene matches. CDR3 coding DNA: TGTGCCACCTGGGACGGCCGCCTTATAGTAGTTGATTGGATCAAGACGTTT. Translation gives CATWDGRLIVVDWIKTF.

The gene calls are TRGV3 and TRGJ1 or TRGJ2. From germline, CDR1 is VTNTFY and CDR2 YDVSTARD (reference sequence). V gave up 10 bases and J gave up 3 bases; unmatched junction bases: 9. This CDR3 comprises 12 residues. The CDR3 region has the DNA TGTGCCACTGGGACTTGTTATTATAAGAAACTCTTT. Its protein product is CATGTCYYKKLF.

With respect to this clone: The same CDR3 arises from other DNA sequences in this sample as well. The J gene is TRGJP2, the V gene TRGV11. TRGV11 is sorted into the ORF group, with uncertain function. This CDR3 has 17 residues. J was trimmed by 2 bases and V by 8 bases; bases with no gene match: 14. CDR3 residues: CACWTSSPGSSDWIKTF. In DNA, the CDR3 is TGTGCCTGCTGGACTTCCAGCCCTGGAAGTAGTGATTGGATCAAGACGTTT.

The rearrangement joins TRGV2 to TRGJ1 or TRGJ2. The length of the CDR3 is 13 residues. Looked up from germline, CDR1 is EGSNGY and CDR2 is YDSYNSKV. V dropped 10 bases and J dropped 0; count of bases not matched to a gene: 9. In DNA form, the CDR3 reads TGTGCCACTGGAGCCCGGAATTATTATAAGAAACTCTTT. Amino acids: CATGARNYYKKLF.

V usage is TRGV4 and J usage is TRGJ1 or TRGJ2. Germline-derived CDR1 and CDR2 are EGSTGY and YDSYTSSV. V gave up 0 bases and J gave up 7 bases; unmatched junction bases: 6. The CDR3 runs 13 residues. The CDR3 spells CATWDGLNYKKLF. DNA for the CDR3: TGTGCCACCTGGGATGGGCTTAACTATAAGAAACTCTTT.

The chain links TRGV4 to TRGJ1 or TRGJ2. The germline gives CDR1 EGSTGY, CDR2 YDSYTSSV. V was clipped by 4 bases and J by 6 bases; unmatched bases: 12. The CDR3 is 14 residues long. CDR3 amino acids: CATWDLRIIYKKLF. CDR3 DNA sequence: TGTGCCACCTGGGACCTTCGAATTATTTATAAGAAACTCTTT.

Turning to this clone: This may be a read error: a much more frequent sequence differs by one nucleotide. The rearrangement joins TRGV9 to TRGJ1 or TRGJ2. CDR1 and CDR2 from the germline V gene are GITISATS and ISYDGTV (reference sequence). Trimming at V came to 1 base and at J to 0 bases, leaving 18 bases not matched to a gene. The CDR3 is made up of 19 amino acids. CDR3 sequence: CALWEVMEPLPPNYYKKLF. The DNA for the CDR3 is TGTGCCTTGTGGGAGGTTATGGAGCCTCTGCCGCCGAATTATTATAAGAAACTCTTT.